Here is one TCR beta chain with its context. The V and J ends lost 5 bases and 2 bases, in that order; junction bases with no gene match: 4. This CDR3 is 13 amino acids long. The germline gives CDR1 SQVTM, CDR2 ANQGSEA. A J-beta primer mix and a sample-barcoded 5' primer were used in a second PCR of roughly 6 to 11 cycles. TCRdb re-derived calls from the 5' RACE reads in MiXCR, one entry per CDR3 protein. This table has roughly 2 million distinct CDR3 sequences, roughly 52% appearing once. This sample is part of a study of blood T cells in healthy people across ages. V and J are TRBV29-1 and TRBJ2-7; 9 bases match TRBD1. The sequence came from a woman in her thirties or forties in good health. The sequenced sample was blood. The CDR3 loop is CSVWDRETYEQYF. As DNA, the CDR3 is TGCAGCGTTTGGGACAGGGAAACCTACGAGCAGTACTTC.